Here is one T cell receptor (beta chain) with its context. It has no known antigen specificity. No base-level quality is on record; no much larger clone is a single base apart. This sample was taken from a study of blood T cell repertoires in COVID-19 (TCRdb year 2020). The study in broad terms: Collaborator samples came from the United States, Italy and Spain and covered acute and convalescent phases of COVID-19. Where available, HLA class I and class II types were obtained from metadata supplied by the sample provider rather than from assay-based typing. The samples were drawn from the first 160 participants of the ongoing ImmuneRACE study and from about 1,200 subjects provided by 6 global collaborators. The material from the prospective study consisted of cDNA or gDNA derived from T cells, B-cell-depleted T cells, or PBMCs. A de-identified subject ID, COVID-19 status, age in years and sex were almost always included in the sample metadata. The repertoires were released in a freely available public database meant as a resource for research on the immune response to SARS-CoV-2. Deeply sampled blood TCRbeta repertoires from subjects exposed to, actively infected with, or recovered from COVID-19 were included in the dataset. Overall study results and their limits: The quantity of clinical and demographic metadata differed by source and by participant and was supplied without curation.

The immunoSEQ Assay, a bias-controlled multiplex PCR, was used to amplify TCRbeta CDR3 regions from genomic DNA. In the original analysis: The number of nucleated cells in each sample was estimated from the amplification of reference gene primers within the assay. To quantify the absolute abundance of each unique TCRbeta CDR3 rearrangement, sequence reads were collapsed and filtered. For each sample, productive Simpson clonality was calculated as the square root of Simpson's diversity index across productive rearrangements. As stored in TCRdb, this immuneACCESS dataset retains in-frame rearrangements with V and J assigned. A fraction of the clones does not appear; measured against another copy, unresolved V genes explain less than half of the discrepancy, and the remainder lacks a known reason. The DNA gave D and trimming, while V, J and clone size come from that table. The sample table shows 150,000 to 200,000 clones, and roughly 87% are seen once. The ten largest clones add up to around 1.4% of the sample.

Each collaborating institution followed its own protocols to collect whole blood in K2EDTA tubes. For TCRbeta analysis, collaborator samples were shipped as frozen whole blood, as isolated PBMCs, or as DNA extracted from either sample type. The germline V gene (reference sequence) specifies GTSNPN as CDR1 and SVGIG as CDR2. Compared with germline, V lacks 1 base and J lacks 7 bases; bases without a gene match: 5. The CDR3 spans 13 residues, from the cysteine through the phenylalanine. Only the CDR3 part of the read is kept: 39 bases, read in frame from the first base. The chain couples TRBV30 to TRBJ1-2; TRBD1 fits 8 bases in the junction. The TCR sequence derives from a woman in her forties or fifties with acute or convalescent COVID-19. Sequenced material: peripheral blood. The CDR3 protein is CAWSAGGVGGYTF. Here is the DNA: TGTGCCTGGAGTGCAGGGGGCGTCGGTGGCTACACCTTC. Here the CDR3 is joined to the reference TRBV30 and TRBJ1-2 genes, and the full variable domain is: SQTIHQWPATLVQPVGSPLSLECTVEGTSNPNLYWYRQAAGRGLQLLFYSVGIGQISSEVPQNLSASRPQDRQFILSSKKLLLSDSGFYLCAWSAGGVGGYTFGSGTRLTVV.